This entry lists 19 T cell receptor beta chains sequenced from one sample in a study of regulatory T cells in long-lasting Graves disease. Sample time point: newly diagnosed GD, antithyroid drugs for less than 3 months. Preparation of the TCR library used RNA extracted from PBMCs. HTBI primers from iRepertoire and Arm-PCR of CDR3 regions yielded the TCR beta libraries. A single record per CDR3 protein comes from TCRdb applying MiXCR to the multiplex PCR reads. The table includes around 450,000 distinct CDR3 sequences, about 15% detected once. The sample also formed part of further work on T cells in Graves' hyperthyroidism and ophthalmopathy.

The material sequenced was peripheral blood mononuclear cells (PBMCs), taken at new diagnosis, from a patient treated with antithyroid drugs. These receptors were taken from a woman aged 25 to 45 with Graves disease.

This clonotype occurred many times. The chain combines TRBV12-3 or TRBV12-4 with TRBJ2-2; TRBD2 might be the D (6 bases). Trimming removed 8 bases at V and 4 bases at J, with 17 bases between. The CDR3 extends over 15 amino acids. As DNA, the CDR3 is TGTGCCAGCGTCTCAAGGCAGGAGGGCACCGGGGAGCTGTTTTTT. It yields the protein CASVSRQEGTGELFF.

About this clonotype itself: Being one base from a much bigger clone, this may be a read error. The chain has TRBV6-2 or TRBV6-3 and TRBJ1-5, with D maybe TRBD1 (6 bases). The CDR3 runs 14 residues. V was cut by 5 bases and J by 6 bases, with 14 bases left in between. Germline loops: CDR1 MNHEY, CDR2 SVGEGT. The CDR3 DNA reads TGTGCCAGCAGTGAACAGGGTACGGGTCAGCCCCAGCATTTT. Its translation is CASSEQGTGQPQHF.

This clonotype was found many times. This chain joins TRBV2 and TRBJ2-7, with TRBD1 matching 7 bases. Germline V gene data show CDR1 as SNHLY and CDR2 as FYNNEI. The CDR3 is 13 residues long. Trimming at V came to 3 bases and at J to 6 bases, leaving 5 bases not matched to a gene. CDR3 sequence: CASSENRGSEQYF. Written as DNA, the CDR3 is TGTGCCAGCAGTGAGAACAGGGGCTCCGAGCAGTACTTC.

This clonotype came up many times. The chain joins TRBV2 to TRBJ2-1, with TRBD2 matching over 7 bases. J lost 5 bases, V lost 10 bases, and 11 bases had no gene match. Per germline, CDR1 SNHLY and CDR2 FYNNEI. The CDR3 has 14 residues. Here the CDR3 DNA reads TGTGCCACCGATAGGCGGGAGTTGCACAATGAGCAGTTCTTC. Translated: CATDRRELHNEQFF.

This clonotype was picked up one time. A single base separates this from a much larger clone, so it may be a read error. The chain couples TRBV10-1 to TRBJ2-3, with D possibly TRBD1 on 5 matching bases. Germline-derived CDR1 and CDR2 are WNHNN and SYGVQD (reference sequence). The CDR3 totals 14 residues. V was trimmed by 3 bases and J by 7 bases, leaving 14 bases between them. The CDR3 loop reads CASSERVWTHTQYF. The CDR3 region has the DNA TGCGCCAGCAGTGAAAGGGTTTGGACACATACGCAGTATTTT.

The chain links TRBV7-9 to TRBJ2-7; 13 nucleotides agree with TRBD2. This CDR3 is built from 15 residues. The ends lost 5 bases at V and 7 bases at J; junction bases unmatched: 8. CDR1 is SEHNR, CDR2 FQNEAQ, per germline (reference sequence). CDR3 sequence: CASSPGTSGMTEQYF. The CDR3 coding sequence is TGTGCCAGCAGCCCCGGGACTAGCGGGATGACTGAGCAGTACTTC.

In its sample, this clonotype was seen many times. The chain employs TRBV3-1 and TRBJ1-6; D gene unclear. Germline assignment: CDR1 LGHDT and CDR2 YNNKEL (reference sequence). The V end lost 4 bases, the J end lost 7 bases, and 14 bases lay between the germline ends. The CDR3 runs 15 residues. The CDR3 DNA is TGTGCCAGCAGCCGAACACGGCCATTGAATTCACCCCTCCACTTT. It specifies CASSRTRPLNSPLHF.

This clonotype came up a few times. This chain links TRBV18 with TRBJ2-7, with D hard to call. The CDR3 runs 15 residues. Looked up from germline, CDR1 is KGHSH and CDR2 is LQKENI. V lost 3 bases, J lost 0 bases, and 12 bases lay in between. CDR3 loop: CASSPIGVRSYEQYF. CDR3 DNA: TGTGCCAGCTCACCGATAGGCGTACGCTCCTACGAGCAGTACTTC.

This clonotype has a count of ten or more. The rearrangement links TRBV3-1 to TRBJ2-7; 12 positions agree with TRBD2. V gave up 1 base and J gave up 3 bases; unmatched junction bases: 4. The length of the CDR3 is 16 residues. Germline CDR1 and CDR2: LGHDT and YNNKEL (reference sequence). The CDR3 bases are TGTGCCAGCAGCCAAGCCACGACTAGCGGGAGCTACGAGCAGTACTTC. It yields the protein CASSQATTSGSYEQYF.

V and J are TRBV24-1 and TRBJ2-6; 7 nucleotides match TRBD1. V was clipped by 4 bases and J by 2 bases; unmatched bases: 4. Germline CDR1 reads KGHDR; CDR2 reads SFDVKD. This CDR3 comprises 16 residues. The CDR3 DNA follows: TGTGCCACCAGTGAGATTGACAGGGCTGGGGCCAACGTCCTGACTTTC. It codes for CATSEIDRAGANVLTF.

The genes are TRBV6-1 and TRBJ1-1; D is unresolved. The ends were cut back, 4 bases at V and 1 base at J, with 10 bases in the middle. Germline V lookup: CDR1 MNHNS, CDR2 SASEGT. This CDR3 region has 14 residues. The CDR3 region is CASSVARGNTEAFF. CDR3 in DNA: TGTGCCAGCAGTGTAGCCCGTGGGAACACTGAAGCTTTCTTT.

There are a few counts of this clonotype. The J gene is TRBJ2-5, the V gene TRBV24-1; D may be TRBD1 (5 bases). This CDR3 region has 16 residues. The germline gives CDR1 KGHDR, CDR2 SFDVKD. V lost 3 bases, J lost 1 base, and 14 bases lay in between. CDR3 nucleotide sequence: TGTGCCACCAGTGATCTACCAGGGAACCCCCAAGAGACCCAGTACTTC. Translation gives CATSDLPGNPQETQYF.

The rearrangement joins TRBV20-1 to TRBJ2-7; D possibly matches TRBD1 or TRBD2 (5 bases each). The ends were cut back, 6 bases at V and 2 bases at J, with 11 bases in the middle. Germline V gene sequence: CDR1 DFQATT, CDR2 SNEGSKA (reference sequence). The CDR3 is 12 residues long. CDR3 protein: CSAGRDAYEQYF. CDR3 sequence (DNA): TGCAGTGCGGGACGGGACGCCTACGAGCAGTACTTC.

Details on this clonotype: A much larger clone lies a single base off, so this may be a read error. The V gene is TRBV6-1, the J gene TRBJ2-1, with D maybe TRBD1 (5 bases). The CDR3 runs to 13 residues. The V gene's germline CDR1 is MNHNS and CDR2 SASEGT. CDR3 amino acids: CASSTTQDNEQSF. The DNA of the CDR3 is TGTGCCAGCAGTACGACACAGGACAATGAGCAGTCCTTC.

This clonotype was recorded many times. Sequence at one end of the junction differs from germline and may be a read error. CDR3 coding DNA: TGCCTCGTCGCTTCCACCTCCTACGAGCAGTACTTC. Protein sequence: CLVASTSYEQYF. V and J are TRBV28 and TRBJ2-7; D gene unclear. Germline V gene data show CDR1 as MDHEN and CDR2 as SYDVKM. The CDR3 loop spans 12 amino acids.

This clonotype was counted between two and nine times. The CDR3 loop reads CASSFPYPDSSNTEAFF. In nucleotides, the CDR3 is TGTGCCAGCAGTTTCCCCTACCCGGACAGCTCGAACACTGAAGCTTTCTTT. The rearrangement links TRBV28 to TRBJ1-1; D possibly corresponds to TRBD1 (6 bases). Between the trimmed V and J ends, which lost 3 bases and 1 base, there was a span of 18 bases. This CDR3 spans 17 amino acids. Germline V CDR1 and CDR2: MDHEN, SYDVKM.

In this sample, this clonotype turned up many times. V usage is TRBV7-9 and J usage is TRBJ2-6; possible D gene TRBD1, 5 bases. Germline V gene lookup returns CDR1 SEHNR and CDR2 FQNEAQ (reference sequence). The V end was cut by 3 bases, the J end by 2 bases, with 11 bases between. CDR3 length: 16 residues. The CDR3 loop is CASSFDSFPGANVLTF. The CDR3 DNA reads as TGTGCCAGCAGCTTCGACAGTTTCCCTGGGGCCAACGTCCTGACTTTC.

This clonotype has at least ten counts. The V and J genes are TRBV3-1 and TRBJ2-1; D is tentatively TRBD1 or TRBD2 (6 bases each). Trimming stripped 4 bases from V and 10 bases from J, with 20 bases between. CDR1 and CDR2 (germline): LGHDT, YNNKEL (reference sequence). CDR3 size: 15 residues. The CDR3 protein is CASSLRGGGSFEQFF. Here the CDR3 DNA reads TGTGCCAGCAGCCTAAGAGGGGGAGGATCTTTCGAGCAGTTCTTC.

This clonotype was recorded at least ten times. This sequence joins TRBV9 and TRBJ2-7; perhaps TRBD2 as D (5 bases). CDR1 SGDLS and CDR2 YYNGEE come from the germline V gene. The CDR3 consists of 12 residues. V gave up 2 bases and J gave up 7 bases, with 10 bases separating them. The CDR3 DNA is TGTGCCAGCAGCGTTTCGGGCGGGGAGCAGTACTTC. This translates into CASSVSGGEQYF.